The sequence of this T cell receptor beta chain was determined in a study of blood T cell repertoires in COVID-19. For the study at large: Sources were T cells, B-cell-depleted T cells, or PBMCs; the material itself was cDNA or gDNA.

Produced via immunoSEQ multiplex PCR; TCRdb's table is partial and in-frame only. The sample gives fewer than 250,000 clones, about nine tenths of which show up once; 3.5% to 5% is in the top ten. The V gene end was trimmed by 2 bases and the J gene end by 2 bases; junction bases not matched to a gene: 5. The CDR3 runs 15 residues. Germline V gives CDR1 MNHNS, CDR2 SASEGT. Sequenced sample: peripheral blood. This receptor was obtained from a man aged 45-65 years with acute or convalescent COVID-19. V usage is TRBV6-1 and J usage is TRBJ2-5, with 7 positions matching TRBD1. The DNA for the CDR3 is TGTGCCAGCAGTGAAATGACAGGGAGTCAAGAGACCCAGTACTTC. Amino acid sequence: CASSEMTGSQETQYF.